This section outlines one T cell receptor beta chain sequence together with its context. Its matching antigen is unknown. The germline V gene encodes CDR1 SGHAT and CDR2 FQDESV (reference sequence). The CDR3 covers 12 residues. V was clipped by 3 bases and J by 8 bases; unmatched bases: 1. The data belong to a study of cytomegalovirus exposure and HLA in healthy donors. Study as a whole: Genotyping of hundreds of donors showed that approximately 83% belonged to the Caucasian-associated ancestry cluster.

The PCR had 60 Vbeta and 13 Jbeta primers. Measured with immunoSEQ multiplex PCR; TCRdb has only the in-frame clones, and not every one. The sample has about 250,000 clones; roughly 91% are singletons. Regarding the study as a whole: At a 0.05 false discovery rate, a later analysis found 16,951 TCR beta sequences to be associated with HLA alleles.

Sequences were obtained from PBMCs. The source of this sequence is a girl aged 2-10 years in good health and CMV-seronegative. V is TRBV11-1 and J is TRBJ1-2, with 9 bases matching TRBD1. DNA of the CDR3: TGTGCCAGCAGCTTGGACAGGGGAGGCTACACCTTC. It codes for CASSLDRGGYTF.